The 7 T cell receptor beta chains reported below all come from one sample, sequenced in a study of blood T cell repertoires in COVID-19. The table came from immunoSEQ multiplex PCR; TCRdb's copy has only in-frame clones and leaves some out. Of around 140,000 clones listed, approximately 88% were seen once; the top ten hold about 1.7%. Sequenced sample: peripheral blood. These receptors were taken from a woman aged 50 to 65 with acute or convalescent COVID-19.

CDR3 sequence: CASSLVTGVLSGNTIYF. The CDR3 nucleotides read TGCGCCAGCAGCTTGGTAACAGGGGTATTGTCTGGAAACACCATATATTTT. The rearrangement links TRBV5-1 to TRBJ1-3, with TRBD1 matching over 7 bases. The CDR3 is 17 residues long. V dropped 0 bases and J dropped 1; count of bases not matched to a gene: 7. Germline CDR1 and CDR2: SGHRS and YFSETQ. Together with reference TRBV5-1 and TRBJ1-3, the CDR3 gives the full variable domain: KAGVTQTPRYLIKTRGQQVTLSCSPISGHRSVSWYQQTPGQGLQFLFEYFSETQRNKGNFPGRFSGRQFSNSRSEMNVSTLELGDSALYLCASSLVTGVLSGNTIYFGEGSWLTVV.

This chain connects TRBV4-1 to TRBJ1-1, with D unresolved. The length of the CDR3 is 15 residues. CDR1 is MGHRA and CDR2 is YSYEKL in the germline V gene. V was pared by 4 bases and J by 1 base, with 13 bases between. DNA of the CDR3: TGCGCCAGCAGCCTCCTTGGAGCGCAGAACACTGAAGCTTTCTTT. Translation: CASSLLGAQNTEAFF.

The CDR3, as DNA: TGTGCCAGCAGTGATTCGAAGGGGGTTTACCACTCACCCCTCCACTTT. Translating it yields CASSDSKGVYHSPLHF. V usage is TRBV2 and J usage is TRBJ1-6; perhaps TRBD1 as D (6 bases). The CDR3 extends over 16 amino acids. Germline values: CDR1 SNHLY, CDR2 FYNNEI. Trimming shortened V by 3 bases and J by 10 bases, and 19 bases separated the two germline ends.

The V gene is TRBV6-5, the J gene TRBJ2-7; perhaps TRBD1 as D (6 bases). V was cut by 7 bases and J by 1 base, with 11 bases left in between. The CDR3 consists of 13 residues. Looked up from germline, CDR1 is MNHEY and CDR2 is SVGAGI. The CDR3 is CASNLDRSYEQYF. The DNA of the CDR3 is TGTGCCAGCAACTTAGACAGGTCCTACGAGCAGTACTTC.

The V and J genes are TRBV6-2 or TRBV6-3 and TRBJ1-5; no reliable D call. The V gene lost 2 bases and the J gene lost 7 bases, with 12 bases spanning the gap. CDR3 length: 14 amino acids. The germline V gene encodes CDR1 MNHEY and CDR2 SVGEGT. The CDR3 loop is CASSYGLPSQPQHF. The CDR3 coding sequence is TGTGCCAGCAGTTACGGACTCCCATCCCAGCCCCAGCATTTT.

The rearrangement links TRBV7-9 to TRBJ1-5, with TRBD1 matching 9 bases. The CDR3 has 15 amino acids. CDR1 is SEHNR, CDR2 FQNEAQ, per germline (reference sequence). V shed 1 base and J 7 bases; nucleotides not matched to a gene: 5. The CDR3: CASSLGTGDGQPQHF. The DNA of the CDR3 is TGTGCCAGCAGCTTAGGGACAGGGGACGGACAGCCCCAGCATTTT.

This clone has just one count. The chain carries TRBV2 and TRBJ1-5; D ambiguous. The CDR3 spans 14 residues. V lost 8 bases and J lost 2, with 13 bases in between. Germline CDR1 and CDR2: SNHLY and FYNNEI. CDR3 nucleotide sequence: TGTGCCAGCTCCCAGTTGGGCGGCAATCAGCCCCAGCATTTT. Translation: CASSQLGGNQPQHF.